This T cell receptor (beta chain) is drawn from a study of CD4 T cells in relation to SARS-CoV-2 and coronaviruses. CD4+ T cells from unexposed donors were obtained before the COVID-19 pandemic (2011-2018). The cells were cultured for approximately ten days before CD4+ T cells were isolated. Assay: immunoSEQ multiplex PCR; the TCRdb copy retains only in-frame clones and omits some. Altogether tens of thousands of clones are present, around 70% being singletons, with the ten largest covering roughly 18%. This clone was detected a few times. Antigen specificity is unknown. Germline CDR1 LGHDT, CDR2 YNNKEL (reference sequence). Trimming took off 0 bases at V and 10 bases at J, with 9 bases between the two ends. The CDR3 is 13 residues long.

Source material: CD4+ T cells from PBMCs, cultured in vitro. The sequence came from a human donor in good health. The chain is built from TRBV3-1 (or the pseudogene TRBV3-2) and TRBJ1-4; D is ambiguous. The CDR3 loop reads CASSQDLRGKLFF. CDR3 nucleotides: TGTGCCAGCAGCCAAGATCTCCGGGGAAAACTGTTTTTT.